This T cell receptor beta chain came from a study of T cell responses to AZD1222 COVID-19 vaccine. Study-level points and caveats: Clonal diversity was possibly underestimated, and white British individuals and females predominated among donors. Close to half of spike-specific TCRs reportedly recognize unmutated variant regions. Across the whole spike, CD4 TCRs peaked at regions 160-218 and 743-854.

Profiling relied on immunoSEQ multiplex PCR, and the TCRdb table lists in-frame clones only, not all of them. The data show about 150,000 clones, 86% seen once. Per the germline V gene, CDR1 is MNHEY and CDR2 is SMNVEV (reference sequence). This CDR3 is built from 15 residues. The V end lost 8 bases, the J end lost 0 bases, and 14 bases lay between the germline ends. In regard to this clone: Its antigen is as yet unknown.

This sequence joins TRBV27 and TRBJ2-1, with a tentative D call TRBD2 (5 bases). The TCR was taken from an adult in good health. The material sequenced was peripheral blood, taken on day 0 of MenACWY control vaccination. The CDR3 is CASGPSSLSYNEQFF. The CDR3 nucleotides are TGTGCCAGCGGGCCGTCTAGCCTCTCCTACAATGAGCAGTTCTTC.